Listed below are T cell receptor beta chains from one sample, sequenced in a study of blood T cell repertoires in COVID-19. Sequencing was performed with immunoSEQ multiplex PCR; in TCRdb, only in-frame clones are kept and a portion is missing. The repertoire holds some 45,000 clones, roughly four fifths seen once, with less than 25% in the top ten. Sequenced input: peripheral blood. The receptors originated from a woman aged 55-69 years with acute or convalescent COVID-19. The CDR3 runs from the conserved cysteine through the conserved F or W. Fields, in order: D gene, clone size, J gene, V gene, CDR3 DNA, CDR3 protein. The D gene is left open where the match is weak. Some rows have no size entry. The others give once, few or many, or a class for an expanded clone.

.	.	TRBJ1-5	TRBV19	TGTGCCAGTAGTATCTGGGGGGGGACCCCAACTAATTTT	CASSIWGGTPTNF
.	.	TRBJ2-7	TRBV11-2	TGTGCCAGCAGCTGGCGGAGCGGATACTCCTACGAGCAGTACTTC	CASSWRSGYSYEQYF
TRBD1	.	TRBJ2-7	TRBV4-2	TGTGCCAGCAGCCAAGACCAGGGGGCGAGCTCCTACGAGCAGTACTTC	CASSQDQGASSYEQYF
.	once	TRBJ2-1	TRBV6-1	TGTGCCAGCAGTGAGCAGGGAACCACTTACAATGAGCAGTTCTTC	CASSEQGTTYNEQFF
.	.	TRBJ1-4	TRBV6-1	TGTGCCAGCAGTGAACGACAGGCGGCTAATGAAAAACTGTTTTTT	CASSERQAANEKLFF
.	.	TRBJ2-1	TRBV4-2	TGTGCCAGCAGCCAAAAGGGGGGGGCCTACAATGAGCAGTTCTTC	CASSQKGGAYNEQFF
TRBD1	.	TRBJ2-6	TRBV18	TGTGCCAGCTCCTCGGACAGGGGAATATCTGGGGCCAACGTCCTGACTTTC	CASSSDRGISGANVLTF
.	once	TRBJ2-7	TRBV25-1	TGTGCCAGCAGTGAGGGTCCAGCGGTCTCCTACGAGCAGTACTTC	CASSEGPAVSYEQYF
.	.	TRBJ2-7	TRBV19	TGTGCCAGTAGTATAGATGCAGCTAGCTCCTACGAGCAGTACTTC	CASSIDAASSYEQYF
TRBD1	few	TRBJ2-1	TRBV24-1	TGTGCCACCGCCGGACAGGGGGCGGGTGAGCAGTTCTTC	CATAGQGAGEQFF
.	.	TRBJ1-1	TRBV5-1	TGCGCCAGCATGATCGCAGAGAACACTGAAGCTTTCTTT	CASMIAENTEAFF